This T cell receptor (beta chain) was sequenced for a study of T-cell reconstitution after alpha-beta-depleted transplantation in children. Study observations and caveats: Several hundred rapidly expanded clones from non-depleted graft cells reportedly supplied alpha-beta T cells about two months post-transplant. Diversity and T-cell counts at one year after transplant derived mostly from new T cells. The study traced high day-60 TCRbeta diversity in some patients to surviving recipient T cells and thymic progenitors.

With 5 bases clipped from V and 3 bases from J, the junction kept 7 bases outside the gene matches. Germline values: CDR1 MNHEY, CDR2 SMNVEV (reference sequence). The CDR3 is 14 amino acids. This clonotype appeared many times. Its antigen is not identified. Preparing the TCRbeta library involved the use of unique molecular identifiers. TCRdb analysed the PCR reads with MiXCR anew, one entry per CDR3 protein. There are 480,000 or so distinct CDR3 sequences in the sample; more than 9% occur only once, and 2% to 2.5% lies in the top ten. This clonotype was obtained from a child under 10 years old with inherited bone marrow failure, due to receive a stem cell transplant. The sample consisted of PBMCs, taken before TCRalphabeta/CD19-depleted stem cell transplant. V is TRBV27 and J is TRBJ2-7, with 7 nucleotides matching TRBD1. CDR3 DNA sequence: TGTGCCAGCAGTCCCCGGGACAGCTTCTACGAGCAGTACTTC. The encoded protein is CASSPRDSFYEQYF.